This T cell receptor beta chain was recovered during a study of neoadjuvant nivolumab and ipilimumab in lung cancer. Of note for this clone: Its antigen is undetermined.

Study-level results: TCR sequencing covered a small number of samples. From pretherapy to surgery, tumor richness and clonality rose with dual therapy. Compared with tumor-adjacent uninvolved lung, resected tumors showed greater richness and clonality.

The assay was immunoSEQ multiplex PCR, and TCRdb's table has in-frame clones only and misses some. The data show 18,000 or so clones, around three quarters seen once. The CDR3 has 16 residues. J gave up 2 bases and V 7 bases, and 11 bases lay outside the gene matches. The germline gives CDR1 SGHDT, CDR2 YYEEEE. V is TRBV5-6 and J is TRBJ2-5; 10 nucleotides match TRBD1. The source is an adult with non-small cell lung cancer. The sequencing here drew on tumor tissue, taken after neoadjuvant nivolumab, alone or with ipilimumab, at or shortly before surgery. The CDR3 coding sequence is TGTGCCAGCGGGGAATTGGACAGGGGGAGACAAGAGACCCAGTACTTC. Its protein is CASGELDRGRQETQYF.